The 5 T cell receptor beta chains below come from one sample, sequenced in a study of radiation and T cells in renal cell carcinoma. Regarding time point: blood 4 weeks post-SBRT, at nephrectomy. Treatment: 15 Gy SBRT to primary tumor, nephrectomy 4 weeks later. TCRdb's copy holds only in-frame clones and misses some; the assay was immunoSEQ multiplex PCR. The table includes roughly 90,000 clones, over 80% detected once. Sequences were derived from blood, sampled from a patient whose treatment included radiotherapy and nephrectomy. All receptors come from a man in his fifties or sixties with renal cell carcinoma.

The chain joins TRBV27 to TRBJ1-6; D remains ambiguous. The V end was cut by 3 bases, the J end by 10 bases, with 13 bases between. From germline, CDR1 is MNHEY and CDR2 SMNVEV (reference sequence). The CDR3 spans 14 residues. The CDR3: CASSFSGQHSPLHF. For the CDR3, the DNA is TGTGCCAGCAGTTTTTCGGGCCAACACTCACCCCTCCACTTT.

The V gene is TRBV27, the J gene TRBJ1-3, with TRBD1 matching 8 bases. V trimming: 6 bases; J trimming: 2 bases; junction bases outside the gene matches: 3. The CDR3 runs to 14 residues. The germline V gene has CDR1 MNHEY and CDR2 SMNVEV (reference sequence). The CDR3 is CASSTTGAGNTIYF. The CDR3 nucleotides read TGTGCCAGCAGCACGACAGGGGCTGGAAACACCATATATTTT.

CDR3 bases: TGTGCCAGCAGCTTAGCGGGGCAGGGGAAAGACAATGAGCAGTTCTTC. It is translated as CASSLAGQGKDNEQFF. The chain recombines TRBV7-9 with TRBJ2-1, with D possibly being TRBD1 (6 bases). CDR3 length equals 16 residues. The V end was cut by 0 bases, the J end by 5 bases, with 14 bases between. Germline CDR1 SEHNR, CDR2 FQNEAQ (reference sequence).

V is TRBV2 and J is TRBJ2-7; weak D call: TRBD2 (5 bases). Germline CDR1 is SNHLY and CDR2 is FYNNEI. The CDR3 has 10 amino acids. CDR3 sequence: CASGDYEQYF. CDR3 nucleotide sequence: TGTGCAAGCGGAGACTACGAGCAGTACTTC.

The chain links TRBV7-3 to TRBJ2-1; no definite D call. The CDR3 has 13 amino acids. Germline CDR1 SGHTA, CDR2 FQGTGA. The V and J ends lost 0 bases and 10 bases respectively, with 10 bases between them. This CDR3 is CASSLTRTVEQFF. The CDR3 coding sequence is TGTGCCAGCAGCTTAACTCGGACGGTGGAGCAGTTCTTC.